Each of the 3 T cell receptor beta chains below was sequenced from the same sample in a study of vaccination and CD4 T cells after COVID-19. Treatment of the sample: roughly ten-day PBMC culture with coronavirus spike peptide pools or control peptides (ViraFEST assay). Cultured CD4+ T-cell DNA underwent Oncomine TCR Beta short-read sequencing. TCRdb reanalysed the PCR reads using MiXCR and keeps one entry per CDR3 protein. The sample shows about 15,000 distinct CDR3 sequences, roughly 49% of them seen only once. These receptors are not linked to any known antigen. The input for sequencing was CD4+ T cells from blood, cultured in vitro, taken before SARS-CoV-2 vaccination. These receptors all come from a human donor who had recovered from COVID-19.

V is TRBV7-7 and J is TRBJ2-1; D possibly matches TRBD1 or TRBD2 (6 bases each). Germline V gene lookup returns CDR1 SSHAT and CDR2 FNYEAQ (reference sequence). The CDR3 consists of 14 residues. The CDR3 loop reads CASATDFGGSEQFF. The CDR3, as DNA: TGTGCTAGCGCTACTGACTTCGGGGGCAGTGAGCAGTTCTTC.

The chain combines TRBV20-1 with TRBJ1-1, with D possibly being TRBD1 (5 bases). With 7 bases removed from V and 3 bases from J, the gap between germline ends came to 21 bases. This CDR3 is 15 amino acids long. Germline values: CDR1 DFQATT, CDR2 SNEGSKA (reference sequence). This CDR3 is CSEARASPRDTEAFF. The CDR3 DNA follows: TGCAGTGAGGCGAGAGCCTCCCCCAGGGACACTGAAGCTTTCTTT.

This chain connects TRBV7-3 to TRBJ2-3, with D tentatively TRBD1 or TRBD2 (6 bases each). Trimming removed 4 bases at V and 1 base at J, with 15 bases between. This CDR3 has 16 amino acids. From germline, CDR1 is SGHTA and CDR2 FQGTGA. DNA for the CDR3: TGTGCCAGCAGCTCAAGGGGGGACACCCGCACAGATACGCAGTATTTT. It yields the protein CASSSRGDTRTDTQYF.